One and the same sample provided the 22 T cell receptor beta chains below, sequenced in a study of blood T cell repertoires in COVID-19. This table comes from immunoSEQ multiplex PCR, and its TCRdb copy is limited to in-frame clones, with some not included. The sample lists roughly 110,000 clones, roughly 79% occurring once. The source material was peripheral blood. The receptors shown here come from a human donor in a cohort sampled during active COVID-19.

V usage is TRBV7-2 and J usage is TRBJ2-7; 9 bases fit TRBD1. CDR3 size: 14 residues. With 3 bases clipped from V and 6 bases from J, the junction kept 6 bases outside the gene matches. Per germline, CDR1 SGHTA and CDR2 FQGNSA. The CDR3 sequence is CASSFPDRGGEQYF. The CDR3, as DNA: TGTGCCAGCAGCTTCCCGGACAGGGGAGGCGAGCAGTACTTC.

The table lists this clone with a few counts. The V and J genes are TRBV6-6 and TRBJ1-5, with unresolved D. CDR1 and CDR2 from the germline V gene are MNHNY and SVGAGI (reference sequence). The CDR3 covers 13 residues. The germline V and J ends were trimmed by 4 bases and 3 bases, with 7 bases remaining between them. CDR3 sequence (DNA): TGTGCCAGCAGTTCCGGGATCAATCAGCCCCAGCATTTT. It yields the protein CASSSGINQPQHF.

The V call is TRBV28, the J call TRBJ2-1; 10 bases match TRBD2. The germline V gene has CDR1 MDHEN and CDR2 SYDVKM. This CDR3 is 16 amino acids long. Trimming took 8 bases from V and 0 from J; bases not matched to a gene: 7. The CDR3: CASHLAGVTSYNEQFF. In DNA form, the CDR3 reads TGTGCCAGCCATCTAGCGGGAGTTACCTCCTACAATGAGCAGTTCTTC. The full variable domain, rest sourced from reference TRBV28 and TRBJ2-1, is DVKVTQSSRYLVKRTGEKVFLECVQDMDHENMFWYRQDPGLGLRLIYFSYDVKMKEKGDIPEGYSVSREKKERFSLILESASTNQTSMYLCASHLAGVTSYNEQFFGPGTRLTVL.

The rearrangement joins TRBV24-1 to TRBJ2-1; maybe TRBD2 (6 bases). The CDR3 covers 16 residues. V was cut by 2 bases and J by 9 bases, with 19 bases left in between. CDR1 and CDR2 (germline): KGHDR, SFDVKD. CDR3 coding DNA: TGTGCCACCAGTGATTCCCCTATGGAGGGTGGGAGTGAGCAGTTCTTC. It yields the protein CATSDSPMEGGSEQFF.

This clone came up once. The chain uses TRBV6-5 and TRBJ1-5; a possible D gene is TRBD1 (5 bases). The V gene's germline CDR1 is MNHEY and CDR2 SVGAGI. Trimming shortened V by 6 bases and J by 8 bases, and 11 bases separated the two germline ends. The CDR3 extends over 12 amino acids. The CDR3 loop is CASRDTPEPQHF. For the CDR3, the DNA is TGTGCCAGCAGGGACACCCCCGAGCCCCAGCATTTT.

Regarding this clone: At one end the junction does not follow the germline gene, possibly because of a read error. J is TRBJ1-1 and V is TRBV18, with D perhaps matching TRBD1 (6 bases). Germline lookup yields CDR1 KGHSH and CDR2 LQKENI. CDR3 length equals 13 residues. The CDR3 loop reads CASSSDRNSEAFF. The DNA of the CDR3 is TGTGCCAGCTCGTCCGACAGGAACTCTGAAGCTTTCTTT.

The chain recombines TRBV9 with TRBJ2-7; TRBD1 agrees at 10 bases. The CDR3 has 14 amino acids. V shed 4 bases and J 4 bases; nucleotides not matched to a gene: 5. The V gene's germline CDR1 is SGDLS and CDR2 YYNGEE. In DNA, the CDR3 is TGTGCCAGCAGCCTGGGGACAGGGGTTTACGAGCAGTACTTC. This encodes CASSLGTGVYEQYF.

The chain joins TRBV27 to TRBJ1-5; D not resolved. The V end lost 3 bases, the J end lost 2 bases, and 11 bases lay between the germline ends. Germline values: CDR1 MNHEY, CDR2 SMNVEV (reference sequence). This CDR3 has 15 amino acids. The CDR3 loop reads CASSLVGVGNQPQHF. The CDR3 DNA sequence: TGTGCCAGCAGTTTGGTGGGAGTGGGCAATCAGCCCCAGCATTTT.

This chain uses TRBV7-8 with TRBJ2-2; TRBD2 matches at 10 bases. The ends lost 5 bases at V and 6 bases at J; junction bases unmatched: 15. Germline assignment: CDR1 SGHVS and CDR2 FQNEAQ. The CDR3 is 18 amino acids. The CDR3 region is CASSPDRASGRSSGELFF. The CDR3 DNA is TGTGCCAGCAGCCCAGATCGGGCTAGCGGGAGAAGTTCCGGGGAGCTGTTTTTT.

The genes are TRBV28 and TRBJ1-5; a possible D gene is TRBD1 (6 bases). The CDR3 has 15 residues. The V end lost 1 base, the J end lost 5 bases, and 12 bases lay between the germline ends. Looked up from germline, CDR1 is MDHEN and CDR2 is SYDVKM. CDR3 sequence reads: CASSLYVAGDQPQHF. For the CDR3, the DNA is TGTGCCAGCAGTTTATACGTGGCAGGGGATCAGCCCCAGCATTTT.

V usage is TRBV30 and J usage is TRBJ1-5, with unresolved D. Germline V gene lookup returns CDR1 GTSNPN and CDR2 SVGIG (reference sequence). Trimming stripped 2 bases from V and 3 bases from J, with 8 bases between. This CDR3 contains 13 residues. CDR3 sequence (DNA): TGTGCCTGGAGTTCGGGGTACAATCAGCCCCAGCATTTT. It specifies CAWSSGYNQPQHF.

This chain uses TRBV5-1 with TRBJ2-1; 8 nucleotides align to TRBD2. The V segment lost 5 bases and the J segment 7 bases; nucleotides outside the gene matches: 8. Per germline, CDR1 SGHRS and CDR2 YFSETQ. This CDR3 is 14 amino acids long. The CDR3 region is CASRDGGADNEQFF. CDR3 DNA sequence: TGCGCCAGCAGGGACGGGGGGGCGGATAATGAGCAGTTCTTC.

The CDR3 loop reads CASSVGLMAGGDYGYTF. The CDR3 coding sequence is TGTGCCAGCAGCGTAGGCCTTATGGCAGGGGGCGACTATGGCTACACCTTC. The chain links TRBV9 to TRBJ1-2; 8 nucleotides match TRBD1. Germline-derived CDR1 and CDR2 are SGDLS and YYNGEE. The CDR3 is 17 amino acids. J was trimmed by 3 bases and V by 0 bases; bases with no gene match: 10.

The chain's CDR3 is CAWTWSPVDGYTF. The CDR3 nucleotides read TGTGCCTGGACCTGGAGCCCGGTTGACGGCTACACCTTC. J is TRBJ1-2 and V is TRBV30; D remains ambiguous. Trimming stripped 4 bases from V and 8 bases from J, with 17 bases between. The CDR3 length is 13 residues. CDR1 is GTSNPN and CDR2 is SVGIG in the germline V gene (reference sequence).

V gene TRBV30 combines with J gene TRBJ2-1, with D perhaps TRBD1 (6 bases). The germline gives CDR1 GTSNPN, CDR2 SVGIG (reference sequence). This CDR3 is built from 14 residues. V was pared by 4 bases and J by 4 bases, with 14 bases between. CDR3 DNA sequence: TGTGCCTGGACCCCAGGACAGCTTTACAATGAGCAGTTCTTC. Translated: CAWTPGQLYNEQFF.

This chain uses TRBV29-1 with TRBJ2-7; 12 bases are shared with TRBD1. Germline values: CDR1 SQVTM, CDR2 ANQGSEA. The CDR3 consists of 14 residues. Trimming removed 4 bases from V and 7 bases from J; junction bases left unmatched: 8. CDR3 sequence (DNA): TGCAGCGTTGGCCGGGACAGGGGGCTGAGGGAGCAGTACTTC. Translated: CSVGRDRGLREQYF.

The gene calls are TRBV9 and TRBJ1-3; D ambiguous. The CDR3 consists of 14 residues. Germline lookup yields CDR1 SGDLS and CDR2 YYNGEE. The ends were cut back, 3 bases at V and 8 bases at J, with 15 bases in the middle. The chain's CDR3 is CASSAPTRSDTIYF. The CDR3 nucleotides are TGTGCCAGCAGCGCGCCAACGCGGAGTGACACCATATATTTT.

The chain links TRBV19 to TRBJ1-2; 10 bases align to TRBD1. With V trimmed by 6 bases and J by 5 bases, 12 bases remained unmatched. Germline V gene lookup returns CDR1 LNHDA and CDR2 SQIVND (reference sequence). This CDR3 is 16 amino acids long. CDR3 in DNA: TGTGCCAGTAGAAGGCGGGACAGGGGAAATGGATATGGCTACACCTTC. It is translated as CASRRRDRGNGYGYTF.

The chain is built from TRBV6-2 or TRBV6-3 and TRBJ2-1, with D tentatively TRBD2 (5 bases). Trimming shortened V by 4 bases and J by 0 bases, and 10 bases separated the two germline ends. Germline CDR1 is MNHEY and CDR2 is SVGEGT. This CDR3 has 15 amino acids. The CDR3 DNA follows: TGTGCCAGCAGTTCGTCCGGGAACTCCTACAATGAGCAGTTCTTC. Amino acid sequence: CASSSSGNSYNEQFF.

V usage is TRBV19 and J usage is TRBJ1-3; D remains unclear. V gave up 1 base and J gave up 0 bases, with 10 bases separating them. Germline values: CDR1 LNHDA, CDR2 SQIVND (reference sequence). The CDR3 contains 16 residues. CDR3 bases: TGTGCCAGTAGTATAGGCTCGGGGAACTCTGGAAACACCATATATTTT. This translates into CASSIGSGNSGNTIYF.

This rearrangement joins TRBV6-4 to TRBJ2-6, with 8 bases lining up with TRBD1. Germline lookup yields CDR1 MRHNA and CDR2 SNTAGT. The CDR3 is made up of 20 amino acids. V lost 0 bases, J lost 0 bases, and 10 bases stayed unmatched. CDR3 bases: TGTGCCAGCAGTGACTCGAACCCGGGACAGGAACCCTCTGGGGCCAACGTCCTGACTTTC. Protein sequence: CASSDSNPGQEPSGANVLTF.

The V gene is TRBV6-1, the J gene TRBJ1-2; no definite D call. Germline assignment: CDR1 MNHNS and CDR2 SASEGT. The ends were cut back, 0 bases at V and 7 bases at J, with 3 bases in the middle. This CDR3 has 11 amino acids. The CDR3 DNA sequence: TGTGCCAGCAGTGAAGCCAGTGGCTACACCTTC. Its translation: CASSEASGYTF.